This TCR beta chain was identified during a study of cytomegalovirus exposure and HLA in healthy donors. Study-level points and caveats: The study put under 200 TCR beta chains on its list as cytomegalovirus-associated.

This clone was picked up a small number of times. The antigen is undetermined. Trimming removed 6 bases at V and 2 bases at J, with 13 bases between. Germline V gene data show CDR1 as MDHEN and CDR2 as SYDVKM. The CDR3 totals 15 residues. With 60 Vbeta and 13 Jbeta primers, the PCR was carried out. Only in-frame clones appear in the TCRdb table, and some are missing; sequencing was by immunoSEQ multiplex PCR. This repertoire shows about 210,000 clones, 81% found once; its top ten account for around 3.6%. Sequenced input: PBMCs. V gene TRBV28 combines with J gene TRBJ1-4; D remains ambiguous. This TCR came from a man in his forties or fifties in good health and CMV-seropositive. The CDR3 sequence is CASSPTWATNEKLFF. CDR3 DNA: TGTGCCAGCAGCCCTACTTGGGCGACTAATGAAAAACTGTTTTTT.